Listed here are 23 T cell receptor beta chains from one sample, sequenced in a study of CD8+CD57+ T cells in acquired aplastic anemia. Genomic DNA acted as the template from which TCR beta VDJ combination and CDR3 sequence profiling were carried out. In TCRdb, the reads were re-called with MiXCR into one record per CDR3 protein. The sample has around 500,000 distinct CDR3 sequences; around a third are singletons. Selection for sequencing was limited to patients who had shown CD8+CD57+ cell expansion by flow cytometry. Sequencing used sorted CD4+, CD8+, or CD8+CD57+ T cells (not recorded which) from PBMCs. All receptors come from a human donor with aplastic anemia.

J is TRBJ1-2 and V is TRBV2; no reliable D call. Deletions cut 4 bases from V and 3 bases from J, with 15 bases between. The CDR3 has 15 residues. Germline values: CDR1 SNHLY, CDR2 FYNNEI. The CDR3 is CASSAARPIHYGYTF. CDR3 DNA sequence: TGTGCCAGCAGTGCCGCCCGGCCGATCCACTATGGCTACACCTTC. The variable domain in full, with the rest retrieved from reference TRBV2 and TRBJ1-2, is EPEVTQTPSHQVTQMGQEVILRCVPISNHLYFYWYRQILGQKVEFLVSFYNNEISEKSEIFDDQFSVERPDGSNFTLKIRSTKLEDSAMYFCASSAARPIHYGYTFGSGTRLTVV.

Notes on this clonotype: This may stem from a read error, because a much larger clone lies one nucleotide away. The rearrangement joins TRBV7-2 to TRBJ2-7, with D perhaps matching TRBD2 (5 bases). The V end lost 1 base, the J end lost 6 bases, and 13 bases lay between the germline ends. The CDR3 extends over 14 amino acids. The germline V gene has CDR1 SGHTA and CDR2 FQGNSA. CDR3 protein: CASSLERGRGEQYF. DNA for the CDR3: TGTGCCAGCAGCTTAGAACGGGGTCGGGGCGAGCAGTACTTC.

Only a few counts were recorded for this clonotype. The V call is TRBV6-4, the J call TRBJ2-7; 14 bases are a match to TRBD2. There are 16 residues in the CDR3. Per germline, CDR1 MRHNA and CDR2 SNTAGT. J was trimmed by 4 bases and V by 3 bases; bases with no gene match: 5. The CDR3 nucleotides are TGTGCCAGCAGTGAACCCGGGACTAGCGGGAGTTACGAGCAGTACTTC. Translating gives CASSEPGTSGSYEQYF.

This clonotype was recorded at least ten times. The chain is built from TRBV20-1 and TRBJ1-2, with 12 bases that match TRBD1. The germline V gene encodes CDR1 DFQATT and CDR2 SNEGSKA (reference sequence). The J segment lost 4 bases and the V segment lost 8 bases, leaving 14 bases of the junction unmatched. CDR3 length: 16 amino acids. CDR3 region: CSPGQGARQSSYGYTF. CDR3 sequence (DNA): TGCAGTCCGGGACAGGGGGCGCGTCAGTCCAGCTATGGCTACACCTTC.

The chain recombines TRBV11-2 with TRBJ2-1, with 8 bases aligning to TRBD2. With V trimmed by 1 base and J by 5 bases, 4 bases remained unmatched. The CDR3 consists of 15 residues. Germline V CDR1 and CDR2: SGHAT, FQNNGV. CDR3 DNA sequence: TGTGCCAGCAGCTTAGGACTAGCGATGAACAATGAGCAGTTCTTC. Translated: CASSLGLAMNNEQFF.

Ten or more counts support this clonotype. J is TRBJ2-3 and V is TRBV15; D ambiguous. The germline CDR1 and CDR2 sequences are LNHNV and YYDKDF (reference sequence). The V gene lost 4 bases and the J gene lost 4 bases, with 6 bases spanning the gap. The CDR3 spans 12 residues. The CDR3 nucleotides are TGTGCCACCAGCACCGCCGCAGATACGCAGTATTTT. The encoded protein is CATSTAADTQYF.

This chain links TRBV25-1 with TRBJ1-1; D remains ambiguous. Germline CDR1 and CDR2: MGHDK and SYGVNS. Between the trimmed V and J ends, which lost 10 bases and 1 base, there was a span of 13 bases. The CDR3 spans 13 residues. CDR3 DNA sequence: TGTGCCACCTTCCAGGCCGGGAACACTGAAGCTTTCTTT. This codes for CATFQAGNTEAFF.

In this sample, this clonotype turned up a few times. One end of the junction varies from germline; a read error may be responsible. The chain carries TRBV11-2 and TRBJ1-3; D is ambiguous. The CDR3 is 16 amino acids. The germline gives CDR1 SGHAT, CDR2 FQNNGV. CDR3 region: CASSSAGVPSGNTIYF. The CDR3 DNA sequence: TGTGCCAGCAGCTCCGCCGGCGTACCCTCTGGGAACACCATATATTTT.

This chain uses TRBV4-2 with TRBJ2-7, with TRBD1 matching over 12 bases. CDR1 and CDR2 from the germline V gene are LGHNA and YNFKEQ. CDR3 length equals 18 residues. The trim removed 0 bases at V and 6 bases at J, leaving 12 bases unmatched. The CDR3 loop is CASSQEMSLRDRGREQYF. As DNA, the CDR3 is TGTGCCAGCAGCCAAGAAATGAGTCTGCGGGACAGGGGGCGCGAGCAGTACTTC.

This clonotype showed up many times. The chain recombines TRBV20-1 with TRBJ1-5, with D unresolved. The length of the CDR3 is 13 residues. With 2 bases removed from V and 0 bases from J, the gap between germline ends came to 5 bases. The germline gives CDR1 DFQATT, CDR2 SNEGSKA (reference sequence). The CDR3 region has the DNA TGCAGTGCTAGAATCGGTAGCAATCAGCCCCAGCATTTT. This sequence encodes CSARIGSNQPQHF.

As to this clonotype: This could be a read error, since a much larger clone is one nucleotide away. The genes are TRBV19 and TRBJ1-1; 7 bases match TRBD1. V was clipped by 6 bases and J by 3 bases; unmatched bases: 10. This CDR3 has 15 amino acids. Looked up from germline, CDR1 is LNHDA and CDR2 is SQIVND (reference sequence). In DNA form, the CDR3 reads TGTGCCAGTAGCGGGACAGCTTTGTACGACACTGAAGCTTTCTTT. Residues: CASSGTALYDTEAFF.

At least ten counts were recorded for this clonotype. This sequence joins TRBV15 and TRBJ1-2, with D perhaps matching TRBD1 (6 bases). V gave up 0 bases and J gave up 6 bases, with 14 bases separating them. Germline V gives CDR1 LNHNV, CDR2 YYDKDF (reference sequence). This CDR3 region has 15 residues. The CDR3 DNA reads TGTGCCACCAGCAGAGATAGAACAGGGTCTAATGGCTACACCTTC. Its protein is CATSRDRTGSNGYTF.

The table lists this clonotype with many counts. The CDR3 reads CAISDPGTGGSGGYTF. DNA for the CDR3: TGTGCCATCAGTGACCCCGGGACAGGGGGCTCAGGTGGCTACACCTTC. The rearrangement uses TRBV10-3 and TRBJ1-2; TRBD1 agrees at 12 bases. Germline assignment: CDR1 ENHRY and CDR2 SYGVKD. This CDR3 is 16 amino acids long. V dropped 3 bases and J dropped 7; count of bases not matched to a gene: 9.

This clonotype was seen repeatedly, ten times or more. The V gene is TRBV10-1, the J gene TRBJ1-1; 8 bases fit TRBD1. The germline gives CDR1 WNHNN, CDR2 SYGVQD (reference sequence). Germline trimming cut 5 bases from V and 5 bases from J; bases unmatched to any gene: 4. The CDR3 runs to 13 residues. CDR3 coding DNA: TGCGCCAGCAGTCCAGGGGGCTTGACTGAAGCTTTCTTT. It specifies CASSPGGLTEAFF.

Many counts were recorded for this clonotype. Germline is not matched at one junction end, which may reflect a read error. CDR3 sequence (DNA): TGTGCCAGCAGCTTAGATGGAGGCAATCAGCCCCAGCATTTT. The encoded protein is CASSLDGGNQPQHF. The chain couples TRBV5-1 to TRBJ1-5; D gene uncertain. The germline V gene has CDR1 SGHRS and CDR2 YFSETQ. CDR3 length equals 14 residues.

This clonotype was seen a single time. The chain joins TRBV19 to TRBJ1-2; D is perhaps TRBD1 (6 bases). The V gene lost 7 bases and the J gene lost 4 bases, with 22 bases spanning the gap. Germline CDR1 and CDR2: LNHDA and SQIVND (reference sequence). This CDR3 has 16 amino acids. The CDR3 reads CASKNPRTALGYGYTF. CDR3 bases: TGTGCCAGTAAAAACCCCCGGACAGCCCTTGGCTATGGCTACACCTTC. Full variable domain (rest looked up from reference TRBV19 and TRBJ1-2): DGGITQSPKYLFRKEGQNVTLSCEQNLNHDAMYWYRQDPGQGLRLIYYSQIVNDFQKGDIAEGYSVSREKKESFPLTVTSAQKNPTAFYLCASKNPRTALGYGYTFGSGTRLTVV.

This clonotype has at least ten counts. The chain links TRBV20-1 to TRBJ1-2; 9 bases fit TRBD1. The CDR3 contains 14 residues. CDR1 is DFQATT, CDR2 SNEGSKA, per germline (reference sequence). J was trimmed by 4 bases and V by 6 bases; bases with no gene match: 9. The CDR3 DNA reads TGCAGTGCCGGGGGGGGACAGGGATCCTATGGCTACACCTTC. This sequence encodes CSAGGGQGSYGYTF.

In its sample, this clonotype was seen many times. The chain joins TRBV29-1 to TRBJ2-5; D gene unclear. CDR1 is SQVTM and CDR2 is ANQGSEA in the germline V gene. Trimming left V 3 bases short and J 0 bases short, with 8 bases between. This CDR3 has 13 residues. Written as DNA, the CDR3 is TGCAGCGTTGATTCCGCGAACCAAGAGACCCAGTACTTC. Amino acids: CSVDSANQETQYF.

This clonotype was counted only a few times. The chain's CDR3 is CAITGISSGEQYF. The DNA for the CDR3 is TGTGCCATCACCGGGATCTCCTCGGGCGAGCAGTACTTC. The V call is TRBV10-3, the J call TRBJ2-7, with D possibly being TRBD2 (5 bases). This CDR3 has 13 residues. Germline V lookup: CDR1 ENHRY, CDR2 SYGVKD. V was clipped by 7 bases and J by 6 bases, with 16 bases between them.

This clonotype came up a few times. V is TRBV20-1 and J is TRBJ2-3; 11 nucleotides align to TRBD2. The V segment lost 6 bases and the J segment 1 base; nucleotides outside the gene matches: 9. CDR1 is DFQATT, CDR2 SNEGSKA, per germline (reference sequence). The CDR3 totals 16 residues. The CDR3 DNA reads TGCAGTGCAGGTACTAGCGGGGGATACCGCACAGATACGCAGTATTTT. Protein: CSAGTSGGYRTDTQYF.

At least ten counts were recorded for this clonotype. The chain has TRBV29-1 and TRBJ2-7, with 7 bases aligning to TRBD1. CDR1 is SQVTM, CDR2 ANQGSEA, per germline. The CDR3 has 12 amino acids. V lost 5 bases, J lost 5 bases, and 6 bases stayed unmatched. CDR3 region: CSVTGVRNEQYF. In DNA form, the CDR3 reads TGCAGCGTTACAGGGGTTCGCAACGAGCAGTACTTC.

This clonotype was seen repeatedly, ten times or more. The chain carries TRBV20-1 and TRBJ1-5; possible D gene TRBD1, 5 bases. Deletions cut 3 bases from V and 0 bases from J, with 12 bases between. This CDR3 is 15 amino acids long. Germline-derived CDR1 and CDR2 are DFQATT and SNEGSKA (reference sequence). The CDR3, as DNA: TGCAGTGCTAGGGCCGGGACCGGTAGCAATCAGCCCCAGCATTTT. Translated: CSARAGTGSNQPQHF.

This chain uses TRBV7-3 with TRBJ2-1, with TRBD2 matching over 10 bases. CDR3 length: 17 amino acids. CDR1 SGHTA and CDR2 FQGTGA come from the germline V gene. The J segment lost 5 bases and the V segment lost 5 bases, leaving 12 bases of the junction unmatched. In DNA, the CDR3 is TGTGCCAGCAGCCGAGCGGGGGGGCAAAAAAACGACAATGAGCAGTTCTTC. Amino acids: CASSRAGGQKNDNEQFF.